The T cell receptor (beta chain) under discussion was sequenced for a study of cytomegalovirus exposure and HLA in healthy donors. Both 60 Vbeta primers and 13 Jbeta primers went into the PCR. Measured with immunoSEQ multiplex PCR; TCRdb has only the in-frame clones, and not every one. Of about 160,000 clones listed, over 70% were seen once; the top ten hold 1.3% to 1.5%. The source is a woman aged 30 to 39 in good health and CMV-seronegative. Sequenced input: PBMCs.

CDR3 region: CASSLTSGGSHEQYF. The CDR3 DNA is TGTGCCAGCAGCTTGACTAGCGGGGGGAGCCACGAGCAGTACTTC. The rearrangement uses TRBV11-2 and TRBJ2-7; TRBD2 matches 13 bases. CDR1 and CDR2 from the germline V gene are SGHAT and FQNNGV. This CDR3 spans 15 amino acids. V trimming: 3 bases; J trimming: 5 bases; junction bases outside the gene matches: 4. The variable domain in full, with the rest retrieved from reference TRBV11-2 and TRBJ2-7, is EAGVAQSPRYKIIEKRQSVAFWCNPISGHATLYWYQQILGQGPKLLIQFQNNGVVDDSQLPKDRFSAERLKGVDSTLKIQPAKLEDSAVYLCASSLTSGGSHEQYFGPGTRLTVT.